Described below is a single T cell receptor (beta chain) sequence and its context. Its antigen is still unknown. The record has no base qualities; no much larger clone is one base away. The data were taken from a study of cytomegalovirus exposure and HLA in healthy donors (dated by TCRdb to the late 2010s). Regarding the complete study: An earlier analysis of 587 of the donors reported approximately 300 Gb of sequence data and roughly 120 million unique TCR beta sequences obtained from approximately 180 million T cells. About 320 gigabases of sequencing data and roughly 90 million unique TCR sequences were included in an early release covering roughly 700 HLA-typed donors. Of the 398 genotyped donors, 65% to 90% fell in the genetic ancestry cluster associated with self-reported Caucasian donors. The study was designed to test whether signatures of past pathogen exposure could be identified by cataloging public T cell receptors. The study used immunosequencing to profile the T cell repertoires of hundreds of subjects and linked those repertoires to cytomegalovirus serostatus. In addition to the first cohort of roughly 670 subjects, a separate validation cohort of over 90 different subjects was used. High-throughput TCR immunosequencing, statistical association of individual TCRs with disease status, and machine learning were combined to predict cytomegalovirus infection status. To study patterns of TCR occurrence, a later analysis re-analyzed previously published TCR beta repertoires from around 660 donors and added high-resolution HLA genotyping. Rather than drawing on any new phenotypic data, the later analysis identified candidate immune exposures from TCR beta sequences and the way those sequences occurred across donors. An earlier analysis of 587 of the donors applied high-throughput TCR beta sequencing to assess whether each TCR beta V gene segment acted as functional or pseudogenic. Donor age, sex, ethnicity and CMV serostatus were collected together with the repertoire data. Genome-wide SNP genotypes for about three fifths of the roughly 670 donors were used in a later genetic analysis, which treated that subset as a discovery cohort. All discovery cohort repertoires had been generated on a single sequencing platform. HLA typing covered class I and class II loci at four-digit resolution. Typing coverage varied by locus: roughly 629-640 donors for A, B, C, DRB1 and DQB1; more than 500 for DQA1; over 600 for DPA1; about 450 for DPB1. A handful of DR-DQ haplotypes were handled as single units for association and clustering because linkage in the cohort was strong. Across about 380 genotyped donors of the cohort, an average of approximately 200,000 unique TCR beta nucleotide sequences per donor were sequenced, and around 20% of those sequences were non-productive. On the study overall, not on this receptor specifically: A later analysis found that most CMV-associated TCR beta chains appeared HLA-restricted, with HLA associations seemingly driven largely by CMV exposure. Assigning TCR associations to individual alleles was difficult when HLA alleles, especially DR and DQ, strongly co-occurred. At a false discovery rate of 0.05, a later analysis linked under 20,000 TCR beta sequences to specific HLA alleles. In a later analysis, several top co-occurrence clusters were reported to appear linked to parvovirus B19, influenza, CMV and Epstein-Barr virus. Compared with equally common non-associated chains, HLA-associated TCR beta chains in a later analysis were more clonally expanded and had lower generation probabilities. The presence/absence analyses assumed that sequencing depth was roughly uniform across donors, and that assumption may not be true. In both the original and validation cohorts, the classifier was reported to diagnose cytomegalovirus status with high specificity and sensitivity. The 87-base-pair reads could not distinguish some IMGT-functional V segments, including TRBV6-2 and TRBV6-3, so those segments were excluded. Correlated functional status among segregating V segments might reflect linkage disequilibrium, but an unknown experimental factor could not be ruled out. Most TCR sequences were seen in very few donors, while some public TCRs were found in many individuals. HLA typing was unavailable for some donors at each locus, so association tests used only the typed subset. Immune exposure information for the cohort was limited to CMV serostatus. Compared with the 666-donor mean, donors in an Asian-associated ancestry cluster had fewer N-insertions in productive TCRs, according to a later genetic analysis. Broadly in line with IMGT annotations, most TCR beta V segments showed up in productive rearrangements about 87% or about 30% of the time in an earlier analysis of several hundred of the donors. A cluster of highly shared sequence variants was judged likely to represent a technical artifact of the sequencing pipeline. In vitro tests confirmed that a few of the cytomegalovirus-associated TCR beta chains recognize cytomegalovirus antigens. A later analysis found that TCR association rates varied across HLA loci, with DRB1 alleles showing the most associated TCRs and HLA-C alleles the fewest. A further reported finding was that TCR beta sequences accurately predicted the HLA-A and HLA-B alleles for most subjects in the first cohort. The earlier analysis of some 560 of the donors excluded some 15 rarely observed V segments, including chromosome 9 orphons, because counts were too low. The cohort was sequenced for TCR beta chains only, and without alpha or paired-chain data the features that could be detected were limited. V-gene and J-gene trimming of TCR beta chains was associated with a missense DCLRE1C variant in a later genetic analysis, and the association was replicated in an independent cohort. It was suggested by the authors that the approach could potentially be generalized to other disease states and immunological phenotypes. The study gave a list of roughly 150 TCR beta chains associated with cytomegalovirus.

The cohort was made up of 500 to 800 healthy bone marrow donors. Cohort members were all nominally healthy when sampled, although unrecorded immune exposures were likely present. The donor tested CMV seronegative and was one of the 352 seronegative cohort members. A peripheral blood sample was provided by each donor, and peripheral blood mononuclear cells were used for TCR beta sequencing. Genomic DNA extraction from the blood cell samples was performed with the Qiagen DNeasy Blood Extraction Kit. The method behind the library was the immunoSEQ multiplex PCR assay. For the multiplex PCR, a mixture combining 60 forward primers for TCR Vbeta segments and 13 reverse primers for TCR Jbeta segments was used. A multiplex PCR assay on genomic DNA amplified the CDR3 region of rearranged TCR beta genes. Amplified TCR beta libraries were sequenced as 87-base-pair reads on the Illumina HiSeq System. The authors' analysis ran thus. Across the 700 or so repertoires, a later analysis counted approximately 83 million unique TCR beta chains, roughly 11 million of which were shared by at least two donors. Raw reads were error-corrected and collapsed into unique sequences by a nearest-neighbor algorithm in which closely related sequences were merged to remove PCR and sequencing errors. CDR3 sequences were aligned to IMGT reference sequences to assign V, D and J gene segments. For a sequence to be retained, a match of at least six nucleotides was required to both a V gene segment and a J gene segment. A rearrangement was called productive if the CDR3 had no stop codons and remained in frame with V and J, and every other rearrangement was called non-productive. Following IMGT convention, CDR3 was defined as the stretch from the second conserved V-encoded cysteine to the conserved J-encoded phenylalanine. The earlier analysis of 500 to 600 of the donors excluded sequences that lacked an unambiguous match to a single V gene segment. In an earlier analysis of several hundred of the donors, V segments were called functional above 56.7% productive rearrangements and were called segregating when the between-donor standard deviation exceeded 5%. A statistical classification framework was built to diagnose cytomegalovirus status from the catalog of TCR beta chain sequences. In a later analysis, TCR nucleotide sequences were compared against IMGT/GENE-DB human TR gene sequences so that V and J genes could be assigned. Using the TCRdist pipeline, a later analysis assigned CDR3 sequences along with most-parsimonious VDJ recombination scenarios. In a later analysis, every TCR beta chain was defined by the combination of its CDR3 amino acid sequence and its V-gene family, and reads without a unique V-gene family were dropped. A later analysis removed over 500 highly shared, low-generation-probability nucleotide sequences to deal with suspected cross-contamination and a sequencing artifact. In a later analysis, a clonal expansion index was calculated for each public chain from normalized within-repertoire ranks of inferred template counts. In a later analysis, generation probabilities were computed with a VDJ recombination model fitted to out-of-frame rearrangements, and the resulting probabilities were checked against IGoR. Hypergeometric tests were used in a later analysis to score TCR-TCR, TCR-HLA and TCR-CMV co-occurrence, with a repertoire-size bias correction applied to the TCR pairs. To estimate false discovery rates, a later analysis permuted the HLA or CMV assignments 20 times. In a later analysis, co-occurring TCRs were grouped using DBSCAN, with TCRdist sequence similarity added in when clustering inside HLA-allele-positive subsets. Repertoires with fewer than 30,000 or more than 120,000 public chains were left out of co-occurrence clustering, as were about 5 repertoires with anomalous nucleotide sharing. As stored in TCRdb, this immuneACCESS dataset retains in-frame rearrangements with V and J assigned. A fraction of the clones does not appear; measured against another copy, unresolved V genes explain less than half of the discrepancy, and the remainder lacks a known reason. V, J and clone size were drawn from that table, and D and trimming were deduced from the DNA. This sample lists fewer than 150,000 clones; 75% to 90% were detected once. Approximately 1.1% of the sample is in the top ten clones.

Ends trimmed: V by 8 bases, J by 4 bases; bases unmatched to a gene: 8. For CDR1 and CDR2, the germline V gene (reference sequence) lists PRHDT and FYEKMQ. The CDR3 covers 14 residues, taking in both the cysteine and the phenylalanine. Kept here is only the CDR3 DNA, which spans 42 bases and is read in frame from base 1. This sequence originates from a female donor in good health and CMV-seronegative. Sequencing was done on a sample of PBMCs. The rearrangement joined TRBV13 to TRBJ1-2, with TRBD1 matching 9 junction bases. The DNA is TGTGCCAGCTGGGGACAGGGTTTGAGCTATGGCTACACCTTC. Its protein product is CASWGQGLSYGYTF.